These T cell receptor beta chains were read from a single sample in a study of shared clonotypes between healthy human individuals. Using immunoSEQ multiplex PCR, the repertoire was profiled, and TCRdb retains in-frame clones only, with some absent. The table has 950,000 to 1,300,000 clones, approximately 72% seen once. The material sequenced was memory CD4+ T cells sorted from blood. The receptors shown here come from a man aged 18 to 35 in good health. The conserved cysteine and the conserved F or W are not part of the CDR3 here. The order of the fields is clone size, V gene, J gene, CDR3 protein. Clone size appears in some rows only: once, few, many, or a class for an expanded clone.

>.|TRBV28|TRBJ2-7
ASSLSAGLAYEQY
>.|TRBV2|TRBJ2-5
ASRIREKETQY
>.|TRBV9|TRBJ2-1
ASSVSTTGTSGNEQF
>.|TRBV6-1|TRBJ1-4
ASTEKGAPAKLF
>.|TRBV2|TRBJ1-2
ASSEDGRGYT
>.|TRBV4-1|TRBJ1-2
ASSQESFGSHYGYT
>.|TRBV19|TRBJ2-1
ASSEQGYNEQF
>few|TRBV18|TRBJ1-3
ASSPGFSGNTIY
>.|TRBV27|TRBJ1-1
ASSSTGRYTEAF
>.|TRBV14|TRBJ2-7
ASSQEGTGRTLYEQY
>.|TRBV18|TRBJ2-3
ASSPYPGTGGTDTQY
>many|TRBV10-2|TRBJ1-1
ASSESGTTEAF
>.|TRBV30|TRBJ2-3
AWSGGSGGSTDTQY
>.|TRBV11-2|TRBJ2-2
ASSSPRGRGTGELF
>.|TRBV2|TRBJ1-5
ASRHLDGGGYSNQPQH
>.|TRBV5-1|TRBJ1-2
ASSLAGGYT
>.|TRBV7-3|TRBJ2-3
ASSLKGGGPTDTQY
>once|TRBV5-4|TRBJ1-3
ASSSARNRGAGNTIY
>.|TRBV5-1|TRBJ2-5
ASSLNDDLRWETQY
>.|TRBV5-1|TRBJ1-4
ASRGQGEKLF
>.|TRBV18|TRBJ2-5
ASSPPGLAGGEETQY
>.|TRBV30|.
AWSVYRLAEISYEQY
>.|TRBV19|TRBJ1-1
ASSLDWEGAEAF
>few|TRBV5-4|TRBJ1-1
ASIRDRGNTEAF
>once|TRBV27|TRBJ2-6
ASTTGVGGANVLT
>.|TRBV2|TRBJ2-1
ASRRGTVSYNEQF
>.|TRBV9|TRBJ2-2
ASSVGGRDTGELF
>.|TRBV7-2|TRBJ2-2
ASTSGRPGGELF
>.|TRBV7-2|TRBJ2-7
ASSLRQGGEQY
>.|TRBV19|TRBJ2-1
ASSIGTGWGQF
>.|TRBV5-1|TRBJ2-2
ASSLEGAANTGELF
>.|TRBV28|TRBJ1-4
ASSLGSREKLF
>.|TRBV9|TRBJ2-1
ASSATAQSYNEQF
>many|TRBV30|TRBJ1-4
AWTGTGVPNEKLF
>.|TRBV6-1|TRBJ2-7
ASRGDAASYEQY
>few|TRBV30|TRBJ2-7
AWSGGRGEQY
>.|TRBV7-9|TRBJ1-2
ASSRAGTGVWSYT
>.|TRBV2|TRBJ2-5
ASSAGLAGGETQY
>.|TRBV5-1|TRBJ2-1
ASSFNRGNEQF
>once|TRBV6-5|TRBJ2-7
ASSYTGTAEQY
>.|TRBV5-5|TRBJ2-7
ASSLTGDAYEQY
>.|TRBV25-1|TRBJ2-3
ASSAGQGLIDTQY
>.|TRBV5-4|TRBJ1-2
ASSPDSNYGYT
>.|TRBV9|TRBJ2-2
ASSKRSGTGATGELF
>.|TRBV28|TRBJ1-2
ASSSPGEDGYGYT
>.|TRBV6-5|TRBJ1-3
ASSRQGSDTIY
>.|TRBV5-4|TRBJ2-5
ASSPGQQETQY
>few|TRBV7-2|TRBJ2-2
ASRLDPNTGELF
>.|TRBV7-9|TRBJ1-4
ASSLAGGEKLF
>.|TRBV11-2|TRBJ2-1
ASSASGRAWNEQF
>once|TRBV19|TRBJ2-4
ATVSGGAGKNIQY
>.|TRBV4-1|TRBJ2-6
ASSQDQGGSGANVLT
>.|TRBV5-1|TRBJ2-7
ASSTTGTRNYEQY
>once|TRBV19|TRBJ1-4
ASSIDWGQEANEKLF
>.|TRBV28|TRBJ1-1
ASSTGQGPTEAF
>.|TRBV7-2|TRBJ2-1
ASRAPGGGNEQF
>.|TRBV10-3|TRBJ2-4
AISAGSHLAKNIQY